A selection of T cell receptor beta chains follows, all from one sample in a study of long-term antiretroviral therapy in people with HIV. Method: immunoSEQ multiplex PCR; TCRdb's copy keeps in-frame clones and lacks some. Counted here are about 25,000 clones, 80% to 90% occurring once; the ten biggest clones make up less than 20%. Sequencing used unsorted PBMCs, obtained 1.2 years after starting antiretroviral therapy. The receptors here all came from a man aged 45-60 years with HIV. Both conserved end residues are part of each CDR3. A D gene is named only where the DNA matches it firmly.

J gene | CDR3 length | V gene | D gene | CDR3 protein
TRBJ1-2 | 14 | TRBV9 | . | CASSVAAGSYGYTF
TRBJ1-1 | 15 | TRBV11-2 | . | CASSLGYGFHTEAFF
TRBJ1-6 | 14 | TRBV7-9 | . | CASSPGQRNSPLHF
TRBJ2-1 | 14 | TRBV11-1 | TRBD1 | CASSFLQGRNEQFF
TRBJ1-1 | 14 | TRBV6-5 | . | CASSPTGRVTEAFF
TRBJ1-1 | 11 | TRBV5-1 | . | CASRLGTEAFF
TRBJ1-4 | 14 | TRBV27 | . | CASSLGIWDEKLFF
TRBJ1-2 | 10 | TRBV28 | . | CASGTGGYTF
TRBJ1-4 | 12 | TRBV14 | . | CASSQAYEKLFF
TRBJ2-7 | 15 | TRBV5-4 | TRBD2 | CASSGAGLASDEQYF
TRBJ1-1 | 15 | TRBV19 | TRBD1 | CASSTAQGIKTEAFF
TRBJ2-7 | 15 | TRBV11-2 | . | CASSLGRGAIYEQYF
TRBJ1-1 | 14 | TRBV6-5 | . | CASMRGGSNTEAFF
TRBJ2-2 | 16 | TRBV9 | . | CASSVAGQGSTGELFF
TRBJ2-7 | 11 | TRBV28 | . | CAIRTGYEQYF
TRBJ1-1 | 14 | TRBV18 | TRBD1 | CASSPRTGEAQAFF
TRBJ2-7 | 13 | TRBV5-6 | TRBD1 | CASSWDRGYEQYF
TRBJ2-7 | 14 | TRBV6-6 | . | CASNRRGGAQEQYF
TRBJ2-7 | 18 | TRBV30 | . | CAWSGHDGIRQAFDEQYF
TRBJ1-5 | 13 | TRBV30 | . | CAWCGGWGQPQHF
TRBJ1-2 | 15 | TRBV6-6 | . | CASSYSTGGAIGYTF
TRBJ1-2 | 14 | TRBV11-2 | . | CASSLELGLGGYTF
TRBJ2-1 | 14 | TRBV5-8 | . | CASSLVFRNNEQFF
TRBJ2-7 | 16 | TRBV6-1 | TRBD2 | CASSEAGGTEDYEQYF
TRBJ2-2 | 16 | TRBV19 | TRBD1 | CASTPGTGVGTGELFF
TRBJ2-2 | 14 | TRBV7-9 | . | CASSLDVATGELFF
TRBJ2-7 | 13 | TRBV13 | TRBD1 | CASNDRGIHEQYF
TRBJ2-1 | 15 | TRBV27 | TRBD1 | CASSLGQGSYNEQFF
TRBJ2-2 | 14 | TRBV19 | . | CASQLVQNTGELFF
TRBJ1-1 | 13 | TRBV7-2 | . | CASSLGHGAEAFF
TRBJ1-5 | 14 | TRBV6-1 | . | CASSETWEAQPQHF
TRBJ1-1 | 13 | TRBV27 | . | CASSLNGGTEAFF
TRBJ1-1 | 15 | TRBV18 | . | CASSPLISGSSEAFF
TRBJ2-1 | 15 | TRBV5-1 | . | CASSLTESSYNEQFF
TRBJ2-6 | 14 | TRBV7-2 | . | CASSLGSGANVLTF
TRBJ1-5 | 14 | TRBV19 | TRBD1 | CASSVTGSNQPQHF
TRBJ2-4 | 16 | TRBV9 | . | CASSVGNRVAKNIQYF
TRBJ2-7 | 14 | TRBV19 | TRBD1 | CASTPTGGSYEQYF
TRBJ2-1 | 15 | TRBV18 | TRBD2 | CASSSGLGFYNEQFF
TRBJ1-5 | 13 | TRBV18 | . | CASSLDKGQPQHF
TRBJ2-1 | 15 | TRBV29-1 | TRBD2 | CSVILQRGVPNEQFF
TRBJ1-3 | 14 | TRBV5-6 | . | CASSLAAGGNTIYF
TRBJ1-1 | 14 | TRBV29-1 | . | CSVTIRVMNTEAFF
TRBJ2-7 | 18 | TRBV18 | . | CASSPQGNRDAGNYEQYF
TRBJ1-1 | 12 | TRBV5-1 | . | CASGIGSTEAFF
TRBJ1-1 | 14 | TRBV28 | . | CASSSHRKSSEAFF
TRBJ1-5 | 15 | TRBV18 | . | CASSPTGDGYQPQHF